Below, 6 T cell receptor beta chains from the same sample are listed, as sequenced in a study of cytomegalovirus exposure and HLA in healthy donors (dated by TCRdb to about 2017). Library method: the immunoSEQ multiplex PCR assay. The multiplex PCR relied on a mix of 60 forward primers for TCR Vbeta segments and 13 reverse primers for TCR Jbeta segments. The immuneACCESS repertoire file appears here via TCRdb, limited to in-frame rearrangements. These files lack a portion of the clones; in checked studies, under half of the deficit traces to unresolved V genes, and the cause of the others is not known. Across this sample there are 150,000 to 200,000 clones, with 80% seen only once. Over 13% of the sample is taken by the ten largest. Sequenced material: PBMCs. The receptors derive from a woman aged 40-49 years in good health and CMV-seronegative.

The chain carries TRBV29-1 and TRBJ2-5, with TRBD1 identical over 8 bases. Trimming at V came to 7 bases and at J to 7 bases, leaving 14 bases not matched to a gene. CDR1 SQVTM and CDR2 ANQGSEA come from the germline V gene. CDR3 length: 14 amino acids. The CDR3 sequence: CSGGTGDGVGTQYF. The DNA of the CDR3 is TGCAGCGGAGGGACAGGCGATGGCGTAGGGACCCAGTACTTC.

This clone was observed a handful of times. In the same sample, other DNA sequences code for this CDR3. The CDR3 nucleotides are TGCGCCAGCAGCTTAGGGGGAGAGCAGTACTTC. It translates to CASSLGGEQYF. This chain links TRBV5-1 with TRBJ2-7; maybe TRBD1 (6 bases). This CDR3 has 11 amino acids. Germline V lookup: CDR1 SGHRS, CDR2 YFSETQ. Between the trimmed V and J ends, which lost 2 bases and 7 bases, there was a span of 7 bases.

V gene TRBV19 combines with J gene TRBJ1-1; D is unclear. Per germline, CDR1 LNHDA and CDR2 SQIVND (reference sequence). CDR3 size: 14 residues. V gave up 5 bases and J gave up 0 bases, with 10 bases separating them. CDR3: CASSHLSLNTEAFF. DNA for the CDR3: TGTGCCAGTAGTCACCTATCTTTGAACACTGAAGCTTTCTTT.

This clone was observed once. The chain is built from TRBV2 and TRBJ2-2, with 8 positions matching TRBD1. Germline V CDR1 and CDR2: SNHLY, FYNNEI. This CDR3 is 16 amino acids long. V trimming: 4 bases; J trimming: 3 bases; junction bases outside the gene matches: 7. The DNA of the CDR3 is TGTGCCAGCAGTGCCGACAGGGGAGTGTACACCGGGGAGCTGTTTTTT. Protein: CASSADRGVYTGELFF.

The rearrangement uses TRBV4-3 and TRBJ1-3; 8 bases agree with TRBD1. V was pared by 1 base and J by 4 bases, with 3 bases of the junction left unmatched. This CDR3 has 15 amino acids. Germline V gene data show CDR1 as LGHNA and CDR2 as YSLEER. The CDR3 protein is CASSQVGTGGNTIYF. CDR3 in DNA: TGCGCCAGCAGCCAAGTCGGGACAGGAGGAAACACCATATATTTT.

This clone was recorded once. This chain uses TRBV28 with TRBJ1-4, with D perhaps matching TRBD1 (6 bases). The V gene's germline CDR1 is MDHEN and CDR2 SYDVKM. Trimming took off 6 bases at V and 0 bases at J, with 11 bases between the two ends. This CDR3 has 15 amino acids. CDR3 coding DNA: TGTGCCAGCAGAAGACGGACAGCAACTAATGAAAAACTGTTTTTT. This gives the protein CASRRRTATNEKLFF.